Listed below are T cell receptor beta chains from one sample, sequenced in a study of CXCR3-negative and CXCR3-positive naive CD8 T cells. With the 5' RACE reads reprocessed, TCRdb shows one record per CDR3 protein and no DNA. Its clone listing holds roughly 99,000 distinct CDR3 sequences. Source material: naive CXCR3+ CD8+ T cells from blood. These receptors were obtained from a human donor in good health. Some clones in this sample may be carry-over from other donors' samples. CDR3s include the opening cysteine and the closing phenylalanine or tryptophan. Fields, in order: V gene, J gene, CDR3 length, CDR3 protein.

TRBV4-3	TRBJ2-1	17	CASSQDVSRNGGTEQFF
TRBV7-2	TRBJ2-7	15	CASSQVDLQGYEQYF
TRBV18	TRBJ2-7	13	CASSPAASYEQYF
TRBV20-1	TRBJ2-1	16	CSARDPTQGSYNEQFF
TRBV11-2	TRBJ2-3	18	CASSLDLRGWGSTDTQYF
TRBV7-2	TRBJ2-5	15	CASSFQGGSQATQYF
TRBV12-5	TRBJ2-7	14	CASVPEGRHYEQYF
TRBV12-3/TRBV12-4	TRBJ2-3	15	CASSLLAPGTDTQYF
TRBV12-3/TRBV12-4	TRBJ2-7	15	CASSPRGSGFYEQYF
TRBV28	TRBJ1-6	11	CASSDNSPLHF
TRBV7-3	TRBJ2-2	17	CASGLTSGGPDTGELFF
TRBV25-1	TRBJ1-5	14	CASSEAGVDQPQHF
TRBV27	TRBJ2-5	16	CASRALAGDAQETQYF
TRBV7-6	TRBJ1-1	15	CASSYGTTGNFEAFF
TRBV10-2	TRBJ2-3	16	CASSEWAGSVTDTQYF
TRBV28	TRBJ1-5	11	CASSLSQPQHF
TRBV7-9	TRBJ1-5	15	CASSLGGVGNQPQHF
TRBV9	TRBJ2-5	14	CASSDPTGGETQYF
TRBV6-5	TRBJ2-5	16	CASSYPRQGAKETQYF
TRBV6-2/TRBV6-3	TRBJ2-5	13	CASSYSPFETQYF
TRBV7-2	TRBJ2-5	17	CASSLVPQGGQGETQYF
TRBV28	TRBJ2-4	16	CASSFMGTGQPSIQYF
TRBV5-6	TRBJ2-5	14	CASSQSGLQDTQYF
TRBV6-1	TRBJ2-1	14	CASSEALRAYEQFF
TRBV14	TRBJ2-5	18	CASSQDRLAGGPRETQYF
TRBV7-6	TRBJ2-7	15	CASSFGGLSSYEQYF
TRBV28	TRBJ1-2	11	CASSRTHGYTF
TRBV27	TRBJ2-5	18	CASSFVPLGTEIEETQYF
TRBV7-3	TRBJ1-2	16	CASRGDRGRGNYGYTF
TRBV28	TRBJ2-1	16	CASSLPGPSSYNEQFF
TRBV7-2	TRBJ2-5	12	CASSSRQETQYF
TRBV20-1	TRBJ2-5	15	CSASVETSGEETQYF
TRBV9	TRBJ2-7	14	CASSPSDRPYEQYF
TRBV25-1	TRBJ2-5	14	CASSGLAGSETQYF
TRBV10-3	TRBJ2-5	14	CAIGRPGQGETQYF
TRBV9	TRBJ2-7	15	CASSVVPGRAYEQYF
TRBV29-1	TRBJ2-7	16	CSVEEDAGHPSYEQYF
TRBV7-9	TRBJ2-7	14	CASSPPLGAYEQYF
TRBV15	TRBJ1-6	15	CATSRDQGLNSPLHF
TRBV14	TRBJ2-1	13	CASSQGGWNEQFF
TRBV28	TRBJ1-2	15	CASSVGTVIGYGYTF
TRBV10-3	TRBJ2-1	17	CAISESTTSGGRNEQFF
TRBV20-1	TRBJ2-3	17	CSASGTSGGWATDTQYF
TRBV7-3	TRBJ2-7	13	CASSPTGSYEQYF